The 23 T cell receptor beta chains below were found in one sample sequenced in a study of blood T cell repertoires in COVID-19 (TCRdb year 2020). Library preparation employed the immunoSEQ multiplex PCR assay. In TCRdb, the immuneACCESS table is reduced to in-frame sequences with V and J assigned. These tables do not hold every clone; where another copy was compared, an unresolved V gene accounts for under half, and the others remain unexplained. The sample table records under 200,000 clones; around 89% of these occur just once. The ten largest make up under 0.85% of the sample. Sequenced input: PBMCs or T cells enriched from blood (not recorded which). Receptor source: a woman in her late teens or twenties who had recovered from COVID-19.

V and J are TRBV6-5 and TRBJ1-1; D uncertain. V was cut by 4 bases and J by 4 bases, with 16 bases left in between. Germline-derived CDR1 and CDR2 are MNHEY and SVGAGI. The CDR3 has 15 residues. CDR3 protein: CASSSSGRLGTEAFF. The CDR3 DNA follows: TGTGCCAGCAGTTCCAGCGGGAGGTTGGGCACTGAAGCTTTCTTT.

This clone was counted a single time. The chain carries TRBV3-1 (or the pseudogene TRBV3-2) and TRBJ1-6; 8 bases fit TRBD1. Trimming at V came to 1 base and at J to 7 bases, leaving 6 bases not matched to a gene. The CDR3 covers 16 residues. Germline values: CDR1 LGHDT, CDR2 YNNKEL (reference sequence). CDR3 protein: CASSQVPRGRNSPLHF. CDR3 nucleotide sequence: TGTGCCAGCAGCCAAGTTCCCAGGGGGCGGAATTCACCCCTCCACTTT.

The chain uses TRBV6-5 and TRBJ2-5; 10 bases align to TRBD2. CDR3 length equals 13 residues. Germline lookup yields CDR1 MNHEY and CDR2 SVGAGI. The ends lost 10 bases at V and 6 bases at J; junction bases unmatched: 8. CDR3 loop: CATFIAGGQTQYF. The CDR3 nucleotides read TGTGCCACCTTCATAGCGGGAGGACAGACCCAGTACTTC.

CDR3 protein: CAIRDPRTSKAGELFF. In DNA form, the CDR3 reads TGTGCCATCAGAGACCCGAGGACTAGTAAAGCCGGGGAGCTGTTTTTT. V gene TRBV10-3 combines with J gene TRBJ2-2; 7 bases are shared with TRBD2. Germline loops: CDR1 ENHRY, CDR2 SYGVKD. This CDR3 has 16 amino acids. The trim removed 6 bases at V and 6 bases at J, leaving 13 bases unmatched.

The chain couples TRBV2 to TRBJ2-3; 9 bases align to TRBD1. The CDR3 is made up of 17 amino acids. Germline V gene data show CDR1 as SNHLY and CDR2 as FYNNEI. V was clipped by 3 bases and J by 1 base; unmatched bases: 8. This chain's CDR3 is CASSEDRGAEGTDTQYF. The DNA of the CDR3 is TGTGCCAGCAGTGAGGACAGGGGCGCTGAAGGCACAGATACGCAGTATTTT.

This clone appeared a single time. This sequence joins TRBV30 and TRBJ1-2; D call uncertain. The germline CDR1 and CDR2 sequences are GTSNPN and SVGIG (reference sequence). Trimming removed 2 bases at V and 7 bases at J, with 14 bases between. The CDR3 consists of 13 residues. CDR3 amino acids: CAWSFSRESGYTF. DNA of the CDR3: TGTGCCTGGAGTTTTTCCCGGGAGAGTGGCTACACCTTC.

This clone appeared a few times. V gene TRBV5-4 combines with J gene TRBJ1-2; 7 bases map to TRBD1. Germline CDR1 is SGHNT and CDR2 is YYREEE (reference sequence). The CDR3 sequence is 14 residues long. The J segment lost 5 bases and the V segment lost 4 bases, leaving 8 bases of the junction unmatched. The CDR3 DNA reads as TGTGCCAGCAGCCGGTCCCGGGACAGATATGGCTACACCTTC. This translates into CASSRSRDRYGYTF.

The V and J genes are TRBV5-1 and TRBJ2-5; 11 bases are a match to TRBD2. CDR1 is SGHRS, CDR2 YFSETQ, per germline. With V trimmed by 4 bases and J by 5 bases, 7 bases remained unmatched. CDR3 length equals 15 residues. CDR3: CASSVASGGPETQYF. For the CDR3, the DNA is TGCGCCAGCAGCGTCGCTAGCGGGGGGCCGGAGACCCAGTACTTC.

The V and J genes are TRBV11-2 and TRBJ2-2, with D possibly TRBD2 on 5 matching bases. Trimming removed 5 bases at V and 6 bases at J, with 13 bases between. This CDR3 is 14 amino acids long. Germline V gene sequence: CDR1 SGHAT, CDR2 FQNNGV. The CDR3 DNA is TGTGCCAGCAGCCGACTGACTAAGCCCGGGGAGCTGTTTTTT. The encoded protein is CASSRLTKPGELFF.

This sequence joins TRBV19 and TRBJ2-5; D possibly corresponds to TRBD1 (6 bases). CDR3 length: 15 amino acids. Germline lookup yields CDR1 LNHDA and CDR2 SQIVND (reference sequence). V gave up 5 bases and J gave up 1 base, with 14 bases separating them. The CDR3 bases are TGTGCCAGTAGTTCCCGGACAGCCGCCCAAGAGACCCAGTACTTC. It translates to CASSSRTAAQETQYF.

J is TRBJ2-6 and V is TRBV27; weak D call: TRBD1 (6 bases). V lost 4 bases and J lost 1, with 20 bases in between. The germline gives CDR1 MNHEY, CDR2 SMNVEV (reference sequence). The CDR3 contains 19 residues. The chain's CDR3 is CASSSLGMGQSSGANVLTF. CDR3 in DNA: TGTGCCAGCAGTTCATTAGGGATGGGACAAAGTTCTGGGGCCAACGTCCTGACTTTC. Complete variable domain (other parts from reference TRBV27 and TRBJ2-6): EAQVTQNPRYLITVTGKKLTVTCSQNMNHEYMSWYRQDPGLGLRQIYYSMNVEVTDKGDVPEGYKVSRKEKRNFPLILESPSPNQTSLYFCASSSLGMGQSSGANVLTFGAGSRLTVL.

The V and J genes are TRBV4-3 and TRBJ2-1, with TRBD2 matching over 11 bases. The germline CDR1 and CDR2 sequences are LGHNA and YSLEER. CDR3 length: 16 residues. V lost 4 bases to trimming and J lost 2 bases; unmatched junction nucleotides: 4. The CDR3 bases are TGCGCCAGCAGCCCCTTAGCGGGAGGGCCCTACAATGAGCAGTTCTTC. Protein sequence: CASSPLAGGPYNEQFF.

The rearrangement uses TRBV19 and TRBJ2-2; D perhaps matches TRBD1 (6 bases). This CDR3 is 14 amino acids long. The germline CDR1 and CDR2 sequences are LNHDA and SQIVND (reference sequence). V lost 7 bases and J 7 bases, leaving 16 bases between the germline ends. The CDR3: CASTPRGMGGELFF. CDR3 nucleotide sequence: TGTGCCAGTACCCCAAGGGGGATGGGCGGGGAGCTGTTTTTT. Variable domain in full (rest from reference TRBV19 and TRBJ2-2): DGGITQSPKYLFRKEGQNVTLSCEQNLNHDAMYWYRQDPGQGLRLIYYSQIVNDFQKGDIAEGYSVSREKKESFPLTVTSAQKNPTAFYLCASTPRGMGGELFFGEGSRLTVL.

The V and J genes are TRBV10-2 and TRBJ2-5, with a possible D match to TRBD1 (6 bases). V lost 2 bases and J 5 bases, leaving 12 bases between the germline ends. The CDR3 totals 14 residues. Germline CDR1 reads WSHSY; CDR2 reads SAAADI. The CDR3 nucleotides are TGCGCCAGCAGTGAGGGGGCAGGGGTGGAGACCCAGTACTTC. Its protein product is CASSEGAGVETQYF.

CDR3 in amino acids: CASSQEGIGGGFADTQYF. The DNA for the CDR3 is TGCGCCAGCAGCCAAGAAGGGATTGGCGGCGGGTTCGCAGATACGCAGTATTTT. This chain connects TRBV4-1 to TRBJ2-3, with a weak D call TRBD2 (5 bases). The germline V gene encodes CDR1 MGHRA and CDR2 YSYEKL. CDR3 length equals 18 residues. The germline V and J ends were trimmed by 0 bases and 4 bases, with 20 bases remaining between them.

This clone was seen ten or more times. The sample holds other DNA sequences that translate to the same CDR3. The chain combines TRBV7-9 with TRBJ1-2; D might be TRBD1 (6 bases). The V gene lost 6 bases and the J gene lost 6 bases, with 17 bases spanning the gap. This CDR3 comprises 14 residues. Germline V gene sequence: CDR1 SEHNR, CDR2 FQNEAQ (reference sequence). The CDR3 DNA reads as TGTGCCAGCAGAGGGAAGGACAGAGAGCATGGCTACACCTTC. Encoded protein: CASRGKDREHGYTF.

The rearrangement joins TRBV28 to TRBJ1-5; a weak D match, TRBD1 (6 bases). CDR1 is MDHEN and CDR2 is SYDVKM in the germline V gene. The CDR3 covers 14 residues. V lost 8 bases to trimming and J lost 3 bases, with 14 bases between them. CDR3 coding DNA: TGTGCCAGCCGCCGAGGGGGGGACAATCAGCCCCAGCATTTT. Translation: CASRRGGDNQPQHF.

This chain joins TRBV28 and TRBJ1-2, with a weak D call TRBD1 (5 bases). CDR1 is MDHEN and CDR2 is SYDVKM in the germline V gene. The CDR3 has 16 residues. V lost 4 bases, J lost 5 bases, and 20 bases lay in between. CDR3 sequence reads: CASSSLGWRGGYGYTF. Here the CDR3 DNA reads TGTGCCAGCAGTTCTCTCGGTTGGCGGGGGGGGTATGGCTACACCTTC.

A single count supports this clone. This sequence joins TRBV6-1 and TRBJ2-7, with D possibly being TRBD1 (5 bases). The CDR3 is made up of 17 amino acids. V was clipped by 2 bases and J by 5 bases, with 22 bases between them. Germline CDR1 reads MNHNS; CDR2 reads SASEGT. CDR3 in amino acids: CASSEFKGAGFYDEQYF. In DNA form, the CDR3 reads TGTGCCAGCAGTGAATTTAAAGGGGCTGGTTTTTATGACGAGCAGTACTTC.

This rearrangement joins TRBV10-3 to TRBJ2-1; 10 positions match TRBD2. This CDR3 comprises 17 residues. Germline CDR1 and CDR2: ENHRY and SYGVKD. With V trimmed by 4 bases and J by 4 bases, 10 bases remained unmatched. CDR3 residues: CAISGSSGRAPYNEQFF. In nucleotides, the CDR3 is TGTGCCATCAGTGGGTCCAGCGGGAGGGCCCCATACAATGAGCAGTTCTTC.

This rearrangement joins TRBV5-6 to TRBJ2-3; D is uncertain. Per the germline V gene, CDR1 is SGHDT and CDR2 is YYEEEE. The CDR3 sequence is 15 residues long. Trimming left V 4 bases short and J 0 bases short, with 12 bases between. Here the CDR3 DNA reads TGTGCCAGCAGCATGGAAATACAGAGCACAGATACGCAGTATTTT. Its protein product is CASSMEIQSTDTQYF.

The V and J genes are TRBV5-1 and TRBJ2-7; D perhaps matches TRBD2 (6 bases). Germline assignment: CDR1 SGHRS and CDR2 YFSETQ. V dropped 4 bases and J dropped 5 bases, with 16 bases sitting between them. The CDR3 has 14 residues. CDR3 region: CASSHLGTQDEQYF. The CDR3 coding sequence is TGCGCCAGCAGCCACCTAGGGACTCAGGACGAGCAGTACTTC. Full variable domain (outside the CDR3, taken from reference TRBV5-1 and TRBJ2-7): KAGVTQTPRYLIKTRGQQVTLSCSPISGHRSVSWYQQTPGQGLQFLFEYFSETQRNKGNFPGRFSGRQFSNSRSEMNVSTLELGDSALYLCASSHLGTQDEQYFGPGTRLTVT.

The CDR3 reads CASSHAPATRGGEQYF. As DNA, the CDR3 is TGTGCCAGCAGTCACGCACCGGCGACTAGGGGAGGGGAGCAGTACTTC. V and J are TRBV27 and TRBJ2-7; 7 bases line up with TRBD2. Germline V lookup: CDR1 MNHEY, CDR2 SMNVEV (reference sequence). The trim removed 5 bases at V and 7 bases at J, leaving 17 bases unmatched. This CDR3 has 16 amino acids.